The entry that follows covers one T cell receptor beta chain sequence. This sample was included in a study of blood T cell repertoires in COVID-19. Looking at the study overall: Sites across the United States, Italy and Spain contributed samples from acute and convalescent COVID-19.

Participants had their cohort set by participant-reported clinical history. Libraries were prepared by immunoSEQ multiplex PCR; TCRdb keeps only in-frame clonotypes and omits some of them. Of a few hundred thousand clones listed, roughly 80% were seen once; the top ten hold about 4.8%. This TCR was recovered from a woman aged 50 to 65 who had recovered from COVID-19. The sequencing input was PBMCs or T cells enriched from blood (not recorded which).

CDR3 in DNA: TGTGCCAGTAGTATAAAGGATCGAGGGCCCGGGCCCCAGCATTTT. Encoded protein: CASSIKDRGPGPQHF. The J gene is TRBJ1-5, the V gene TRBV19; D not certain. V was shortened by 2 bases and J by 9 bases, with 17 bases between the two germline ends. Germline loops: CDR1 LNHDA, CDR2 SQIVND (reference sequence). The CDR3 has 15 residues.